Sequencing of this T cell receptor beta chain was carried out in a study of T cells in Graves' hyperthyroidism and ophthalmopathy. At the level of the study: Staff took peripheral blood when the initial diagnosis was made, before any treatment began.

With V trimmed by 5 bases and J by 0 bases, 2 bases remained unmatched. CDR1 is DFQATT, CDR2 SNEGSKA, per germline (reference sequence). This CDR3 has 14 amino acids. PBMCs came from more than 9 ml fresh peripheral blood. RNA transcripts gave rise to amplified TCR beta CDR3 regions. The study used the HTBI primer set for a first-round RT-PCR of the TCR CDR3. TCRdb fed the multiplex PCR reads into MiXCR, producing one record per CDR3 protein. The sample records hundreds of thousands of distinct CDR3 sequences, less than 25% being singletons. Points on this clonotype: Its antigen is not known.

Study-level results: A model of 13 V-J pairs discriminated ophthalmopathy from stable hyperthyroidism.

What was sequenced was blood. This receptor was identified in a man aged 25 to 40 with Graves' ophthalmopathy. V is TRBV20-1 and J is TRBJ2-7; TRBD2 matches 12 bases. DNA for the CDR3: TGCAGTGCTCAGACTAGCGGGGGCTCCTACGAGCAGTACTTC. Translation: CSAQTSGGSYEQYF.